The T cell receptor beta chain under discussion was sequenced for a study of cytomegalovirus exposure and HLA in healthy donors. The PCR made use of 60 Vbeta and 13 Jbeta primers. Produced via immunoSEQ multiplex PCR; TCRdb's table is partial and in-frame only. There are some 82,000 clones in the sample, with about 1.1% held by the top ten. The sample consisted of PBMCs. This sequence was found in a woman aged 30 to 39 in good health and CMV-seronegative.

The chain's CDR3 is CASSPISTTTYEQYF. CDR3 sequence (DNA): TGTGCCAGCTCACCGATCTCGACAACCACCTACGAGCAGTACTTC. This chain joins TRBV18 and TRBJ2-5; D unresolved. The closer fit of TRBJ2-7 to the DNA end suggests the J call may be wrong. The CDR3 is 15 amino acids. The V gene's germline CDR1 is KGHSH and CDR2 LQKENI.